In its sample, the clone carrying this TCR beta chain was seen many times. The antigen is undetermined. The entry originates in a study of T cell repertoires in cytomegalovirus infection. Whole-study context: Through public TCR beta signatures, both CMV infection and matching HLA type were indicated.

Study-level points and caveats: The ex vivo response was dominated by HLA-C-restricted CMV-specific TCR beta clonotypes.

Unmatched junction bases numbered 5, after V lost 2 bases and J lost 5 bases. The CDR3 spans 14 residues. Germline V lookup: CDR1 SGHTA, CDR2 FQGNSA. TCRdb redid the calling of the reads with MiXCR, one entry per CDR3 protein. The data contain 200,000 to 300,000 distinct CDR3 sequences, 9% to 15% of them singletons. The sequence came from a human donor in good health (CMV status not recorded). Some clones in this sample may be carry-over from other donors' samples. Specimen: PBMCs. The chain has TRBV7-2 and TRBJ1-1; TRBD1 agrees at 7 bases. The CDR3 bases are TGTGCCAGCAGCTTAAACAGGGGAGGGACTGAAGCTTTCTTT. This encodes CASSLNRGGTEAFF. Full variable domain (rest looked up from reference TRBV7-2 and TRBJ1-1): GAGVSQSPSNKVTEKGKDVELRCDPISGHTALYWYRQSLGQGLEFLIYFQGNSAPDKSGLPSDRFSAERTGGSVSTLTIQRTQQEDSAVYLCASSLNRGGTEAFFGQGTRLTVV.